Listed here are 8 T cell receptor beta chains from one sample, sequenced in a study of blood T cell repertoires in COVID-19. Generated by immunoSEQ multiplex PCR, the TCRdb table keeps only in-frame clones and is missing some. This sample carries 100,000 to 120,000 clones, 70% to 90% of them seen once, and the ten largest clones take 4.8%. Sequencing used peripheral blood. Source of these receptors: a human donor in a cohort sampled during active COVID-19.

V and J are TRBV5-5 and TRBJ2-3; the D is unclear. CDR3 length: 15 amino acids. Germline V CDR1 and CDR2: SGHKS, YYEKEE (reference sequence). V was cut by 0 bases and J by 1 base, with 9 bases left in between. The CDR3 nucleotides read TGTGCCAGCAGCTTGGCCTTCTATGGCACAGATACGCAGTATTTT. It specifies CASSLAFYGTDTQYF.

The rearrangement joins TRBV5-1 to TRBJ1-6, with TRBD1 matching 9 bases. The J segment lost 5 bases and the V segment lost 1 base, leaving 4 bases of the junction unmatched. Germline CDR1 SGHRS, CDR2 YFSETQ. The CDR3 contains 16 residues. CDR3 DNA sequence: TGCGCCAGCAGCTTGACAGGGGGCGTAGATAATTCACCCCTCCACTTT. This encodes CASSLTGGVDNSPLHF. The full variable domain, in which reference TRBV5-1 and TRBJ1-6 provide the parts outside the CDR3, is KAGVTQTPRYLIKTRGQQVTLSCSPISGHRSVSWYQQTPGQGLQFLFEYFSETQRNKGNFPGRFSGRQFSNSRSEMNVSTLELGDSALYLCASSLTGGVDNSPLHFGNGTRLTVT.

Of note for this clone: One junction end disagrees with the germline gene, perhaps due to a read error. The J gene is TRBJ1-4, the V gene TRBV20-1, with 8 bases that match TRBD1. The CDR3 spans 11 residues. Germline assignment: CDR1 DFQATT and CDR2 SNEGSKA (reference sequence). The CDR3 DNA reads as TGCAGTGCTGGGCCTCGGGACAGGTTAATTTTT. The encoded protein is CSAGPRDRLIF.

This chain connects TRBV10-3 to TRBJ2-3; D gene unclear. The CDR3 extends over 16 amino acids. V lost 7 bases and J 0 bases, leaving 17 bases between the germline ends. Germline lookup yields CDR1 ENHRY and CDR2 SYGVKD. In DNA form, the CDR3 reads TGTGCCATCACTCCGAACTTAAGTCCTAGCACAGATACGCAGTATTTT. This sequence encodes CAITPNLSPSTDTQYF.

The V call is TRBV2, the J call TRBJ1-1; D uncertain. The V gene's germline CDR1 is SNHLY and CDR2 FYNNEI. Trimming shortened V by 2 bases and J by 1 base, and 8 bases separated the two germline ends. The CDR3 extends over 14 amino acids. The CDR3 DNA is TGTGCCAGCAGTGAAAACTCGGGGAACACTGAAGCTTTCTTT. It is translated as CASSENSGNTEAFF.

This clone was observed a handful of times. In DNA, the CDR3 is TGTGCCAGCAGCTTGGTCTTAGTAGCGGGAAACACCGGGGAGCTGTTTTTT. Protein product: CASSLVLVAGNTGELFF. This chain joins TRBV5-8 and TRBJ2-2; 8 bases align to TRBD2. Germline CDR1 and CDR2: SGHTS and YDEGEE. Trimming took 0 bases from V and 2 from J; bases not matched to a gene: 6. The CDR3 length is 17 residues. Full variable domain (remainder filled in from reference TRBV5-8 and TRBJ2-2): EAGVTQSPTHLIKTRGQQATLRCSPISGHTSVYWYQQALGLGLQFLLWYDEGEERNRGNFPPRFSGRQFPNYSSELNVNALELEDSALYLCASSLVLVAGNTGELFFGEGSRLTVL.

The chain combines TRBV7-9 with TRBJ2-7; 8 bases align to TRBD2. CDR1 and CDR2 from the germline V gene are SEHNR and FQNEAQ (reference sequence). The CDR3 is made up of 13 amino acids. The J segment lost 2 bases and the V segment lost 11 bases, leaving 8 bases of the junction unmatched. The CDR3 DNA sequence: TGTGCCCTTGAGACTAGCGTAACCTACGAGCAGTACTTC. The encoded protein is CALETSVTYEQYF.

The CDR3, as DNA: TGTGCCAGCAGCCTCGGGGGATCACTTAATGAAAAACTGTTTTTT. Amino acid sequence: CASSLGGSLNEKLFF. The chain is built from TRBV28 and TRBJ1-4; D may be TRBD1 (5 bases). The V end was cut by 6 bases, the J end by 4 bases, with 15 bases between. CDR3 length equals 15 residues. Germline-derived CDR1 and CDR2 are MDHEN and SYDVKM.